This TCR beta chain derives from a study of blood T cell repertoires in COVID-19. Background on the study: Whether acute or convalescent, the COVID-19 samples came from the United States, Italy and Spain. In each case, the material was cDNA or gDNA derived from T cells, B-cell-depleted T cells, or PBMCs.

Profiling relied on immunoSEQ multiplex PCR, and the TCRdb table lists in-frame clones only, not all of them. The table has about 200,000 clones, about nine tenths seen once. The V gene's germline CDR1 is SEHNR and CDR2 FQNEAQ (reference sequence). The CDR3 runs to 16 residues. The germline V and J ends were trimmed by 3 bases and 0 bases, with 14 bases remaining between them. Sequencing was performed on peripheral blood. This TCR was recovered from a man between 60 and 75 years old who had recovered from COVID-19. The chain uses TRBV7-9 and TRBJ1-1; D unresolved. DNA for the CDR3: TGTGCCAGCAGCTTTCGCGTCGGGTCCATGAACACTGAAGCTTTCTTT. Translated, it gives CASSFRVGSMNTEAFF.